Listed below are T cell receptor beta chains from one sample, sequenced in a study of blood T cell repertoires in COVID-19. Assay used: immunoSEQ multiplex PCR; TCRdb lists only in-frame clones, some missing. The data hold about 300,000 clones, with 89% observed a single time. Input material: peripheral blood. The receptor set was obtained from a woman in her 30s with COVID-19, enrolled during active disease. The CDR3 runs from the conserved cysteine through the conserved F or W. A D gene is named only where the DNA matches it firmly. Expanded clones are given a class, and other clones once, few, many or no size at all.

V gene	D gene	clone size	J gene	CDR3 DNA	CDR3 protein
TRBV6-2/TRBV6-3	TRBD1	-	TRBJ2-7	TGTGCCAGCAGCCTAGACAGGGGAGGTTCCGAGCAGTACTTC	CASSLDRGGSEQYF
TRBV7-6	-	once	TRBJ2-2	TGTGCCAGCAGCACCCGGGACTCACACACCGGGGAGCTGTTTTTT	CASSTRDSHTGELFF
TRBV25-1	-	-	TRBJ1-5	TGTGCCAGCAGTGAACCAGGGTCGAATCAGCCCCAGCATTTT	CASSEPGSNQPQHF
TRBV4-1	-	-	TRBJ2-3	TGCGCCAGCAGCACAGGGTTGGGCACAGATACGCAGTATTTT	CASSTGLGTDTQYF
TRBV2	TRBD1	-	TRBJ1-4	TGTGCCAGCACCCAAACGACAGGGGGCGGTGAAAAACTGTTTTTT	CASTQTTGGGEKLFF
TRBV3-1/TRBV3-2	-	-	TRBJ1-2	TGTGCCAGCAGCCAGACAGATGCTAACTATGGCTACACCTTC	CASSQTDANYGYTF
TRBV2	-	-	TRBJ1-5	TGTGCCAGCAGTCGGGACGGGGGGTGGCAGCCCCAGCATTTT	CASSRDGGWQPQHF
TRBV28	-	-	TRBJ2-6	TGTGCCAGCAGTCCCGGGGTCCGCTCTGGGGCCAACGTCCTGACTTTC	CASSPGVRSGANVLTF
TRBV6-2/TRBV6-3	-	-	TRBJ2-4	TGTGCCAGCAGTTACAGGGCAGGGAGGGCCAAAAACATTCAGTACTTC	CASSYRAGRAKNIQYF
TRBV19	-	-	TRBJ1-1	TGTGCCAGTAGTTCCTCTCTGGGCCTGAACACTGAAGCTTTCTTT	CASSSSLGLNTEAFF
TRBV19	TRBD2	many	TRBJ2-5	TGTGCCAGTAGTATACTCTCTGCAGCGGGGGGCCTCCAAGAGACCCAGTACTTC	CASSILSAAGGLQETQYF
TRBV21-1	-	-	TRBJ1-3	TGTGCCAGCAGCAAAGCAAGGAGGACAGGCGCCACCATATATTTT	CASSKARRTGATIYF
TRBV19	-	-	TRBJ1-4	TGTGCCAGTAGTATAGCGAGAGCTACCAATGAAAAACTGTTTTTT	CASSIARATNEKLFF
TRBV7-9	-	-	TRBJ2-2	TGTGCCAGCAGCTTTAAGGGGGCGAACACCGGGGAGCTGTTTTTT	CASSFKGANTGELFF
TRBV7-9	-	-	TRBJ1-2	TGTGCCAGCAGCCCTTGGACAGAAACTCTGGGCGGCTACACCTTC	CASSPWTETLGGYTF
TRBV4-1	TRBD1	once	TRBJ1-2	TGCGCCAGCAGCCATGAGGACAGGGAGTATGCCTACACCTTC	CASSHEDREYAYTF
TRBV4-2	-	-	TRBJ2-2	TGTGCCAGCAGCCAAGTCGGGGCCGGGGAGCTGTTTTTT	CASSQVGAGELFF
TRBV27	TRBD2	-	TRBJ2-1	TGTGCCAGCAGTCCCGGGACTAGCGGGGGGAATGAGCAGTTCTTC	CASSPGTSGGNEQFF
TRBV18	-	-	TRBJ1-2	TGTGCCAGCTCTCCCGAGGTGGTGGATGGCTACACCTTC	CASSPEVVDGYTF
TRBV3-1/TRBV3-2	-	-	TRBJ2-7	TGTGCCAGCAGTTCGGGGGCCTACGAGCAGTACTTC	CASSSGAYEQYF